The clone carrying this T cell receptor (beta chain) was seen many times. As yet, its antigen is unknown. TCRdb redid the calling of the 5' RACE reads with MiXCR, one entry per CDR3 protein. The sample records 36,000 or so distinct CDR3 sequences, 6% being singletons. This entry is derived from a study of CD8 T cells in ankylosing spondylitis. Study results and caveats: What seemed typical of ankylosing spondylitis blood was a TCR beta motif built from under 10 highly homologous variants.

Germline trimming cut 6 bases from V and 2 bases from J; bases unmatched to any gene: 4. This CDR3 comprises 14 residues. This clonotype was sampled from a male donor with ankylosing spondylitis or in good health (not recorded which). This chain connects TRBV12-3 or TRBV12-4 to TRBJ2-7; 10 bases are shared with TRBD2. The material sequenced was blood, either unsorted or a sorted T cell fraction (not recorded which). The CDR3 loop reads CASRPTSGTYEQYF. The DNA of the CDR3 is TGTGCCAGCAGGCCCACTAGCGGGACCTACGAGCAGTACTTC.